This T cell receptor (beta chain) was captured in a study of blood T cell repertoires in COVID-19. Turning to the study itself: PBMCs, B-cell-depleted T cells, or T cells provided the cDNA or gDNA that made up the material.

The CDR3 totals 14 residues. Trimming cost V 0 bases and J 6 bases, with 11 bases left between them. Germline loops: CDR1 MNHEY, CDR2 SVGAGI. Authors' processing steps: Amplification of reference gene primers was used by the study to estimate nucleated cell counts. Measured with immunoSEQ multiplex PCR; TCRdb has only the in-frame clones, and not every one. V and J calls and clone size are copied from that table; D and trimming were computed from the DNA. This table has under 150,000 clones, 75% to 85% appearing once. This TCR derives from a woman between 45 and 65 years old with acute or convalescent COVID-19. The chain uses TRBV6-5 and TRBJ1-1; D ambiguous. The sequenced sample consisted of peripheral blood. CDR3 loop: CASSYSGSKAEAFF. DNA of the CDR3: TGTGCCAGCAGTTACTCGGGGAGTAAGGCTGAAGCTTTCTTT.